This record looks at one T cell receptor (beta chain) sequence and its context. Antigen: not known. Healthy bone marrow donors made up the donor group. This sample is part of a study of cytomegalovirus exposure and HLA in healthy donors. Findings of the study overall: Reports indicated that the classifier achieved high specificity and sensitivity in diagnosing cytomegalovirus status. Near-uniform donor sequencing depth was presumed by presence/absence analyses.

The V and J ends lost 7 bases and 8 bases respectively, with 11 bases between them. Germline V gives CDR1 LNHDA, CDR2 SQIVND (reference sequence). The CDR3 extends over 12 amino acids. 60 Vbeta and 13 Jbeta primers were used in PCR. Some clones are missing from TCRdb's copy, which holds only in-frame ones; the method was immunoSEQ multiplex PCR. The table lists fewer than 250,000 clones, approximately 79% of them singletons. The chain couples TRBV19 to TRBJ1-4; no clear D. The sequence derives from a woman between 18 and 29 years old in good health and CMV-seronegative. Sequencing was carried out using PBMCs. Here the CDR3 reads CASTTFGEKLFF. Written as DNA, the CDR3 is TGTGCCAGTACCACTTTCGGGGAAAAACTGTTTTTT.